Below, 25 T cell receptor beta chains from the same sample are listed, as sequenced in a study of blood T cell repertoires in COVID-19 (dated by TCRdb to the early 2020s). Library preparation was by the immunoSEQ multiplex PCR assay. The table was pulled from immuneACCESS by TCRdb, which kept in-frame rearrangements only. Such tables lose some clones; where checked, under half of the loss comes from unresolved V genes, and the rest has no known cause. The sample includes approximately 150,000 clones, with 80% to 85% observed a single time. The ten largest clones take up roughly 8% of the sample. Sequences were obtained from PBMCs or T cells enriched from blood (not recorded which). These receptors were obtained from a woman between 50 and 59 years old who had recovered from COVID-19.

The chain carries TRBV9 and TRBJ2-4; D remains unclear. V lost 4 bases to trimming and J lost 9 bases, with 20 bases between them. The germline CDR1 and CDR2 sequences are SGDLS and YYNGEE. The CDR3 is 15 amino acids. The CDR3 DNA reads TGTGCCAGCAGCCCTACTCCAAGGCTAGATGTCATTCAGTACTTC. It specifies CASSPTPRLDVIQYF.

The chain recombines TRBV7-9 with TRBJ1-4, with D tentatively TRBD1 (5 bases). The germline V gene encodes CDR1 SEHNR and CDR2 FQNEAQ (reference sequence). V was clipped by 5 bases and J by 5 bases, with 15 bases between them. The CDR3 has 15 amino acids. For the CDR3, the DNA is TGTGCCAGCAGCCGTAAGGGGCCTTCGAATGAAAAACTGTTTTTT. Translated: CASSRKGPSNEKLFF.

This chain uses TRBV3-1 (or the pseudogene TRBV3-2) with TRBJ2-4; 7 bases line up with TRBD1. CDR1 is LGHDT, CDR2 YNNKEL, per germline (reference sequence). Unmatched junction bases numbered 11, after V lost 5 bases and J lost 1 base. The CDR3 extends over 17 amino acids. The CDR3, as DNA: TGTGCCAGCAGCTCCCACAGGGGTGAGTACGCCAAAAACATTCAGTACTTC. Residues: CASSSHRGEYAKNIQYF.

The chain couples TRBV18 to TRBJ2-7, with D unresolved. Trimming pared 0 bases from V and 3 bases from J, leaving 6 bases between. The CDR3 has 13 amino acids. Per germline, CDR1 KGHSH and CDR2 LQKENI. CDR3 residues: CASSPPQDYEQYF. CDR3 DNA: TGTGCCAGCTCACCACCGCAGGACTACGAGCAGTACTTC.

The chain combines TRBV14 with TRBJ1-2; the D gene is possibly TRBD1 (5 bases). The V end lost 4 bases, the J end lost 4 bases, and 7 bases lay between the germline ends. The CDR3 length is 12 residues. CDR1 and CDR2 (germline): SGHDN, FVKESK. CDR3: CASSRQLYGYTF. For the CDR3, the DNA is TGTGCCAGCAGCCGACAGCTCTATGGCTACACCTTC.

There are a few counts of this clone. The V and J genes are TRBV3-1 (or the pseudogene TRBV3-2) and TRBJ2-3; 9 nucleotides align to TRBD2. The V and J ends lost 4 bases and 4 bases, in that order; junction bases with no gene match: 9. This CDR3 has 16 residues. Germline assignment: CDR1 LGHDT and CDR2 YNNKEL (reference sequence). In DNA form, the CDR3 reads TGTGCCAGCAGCCGAGTGGGACTAGCTAGGGCAGATACGCAGTATTTT. Translation: CASSRVGLARADTQYF.

The gene calls are TRBV27 and TRBJ1-4; TRBD1 matches 8 bases. This CDR3 comprises 14 residues. Germline CDR1 and CDR2: MNHEY and SMNVEV (reference sequence). V was pared by 8 bases and J by 8 bases, with 10 bases of the junction left unmatched. The CDR3 nucleotides are TGTGCCAGCTATCCCCAGGGGGCGCCGGAAAAACTGTTTTTT. Its protein is CASYPQGAPEKLFF.

The gene calls are TRBV29-1 and TRBJ2-3; 9 bases map to TRBD2. The CDR3 loop spans 13 amino acids. CDR1 SQVTM and CDR2 ANQGSEA come from the germline V gene. Germline trimming cut 7 bases from V and 5 bases from J; bases unmatched to any gene: 7. CDR3 coding DNA: TGCAGCGGAGGCGGGGGGGCAATAGATACGCAGTATTTT. This gives the protein CSGGGGAIDTQYF.

This clone was counted a few times. V usage is TRBV7-9 and J usage is TRBJ2-1, with unresolved D. V lost 1 base, J lost 6 bases, and 13 bases lay in between. This CDR3 has 15 residues. Germline V lookup: CDR1 SEHNR, CDR2 FQNEAQ (reference sequence). The chain's CDR3 is CASSLGGTESNEQFF. The DNA of the CDR3 is TGTGCCAGCAGCTTAGGAGGCACGGAGTCCAATGAGCAGTTCTTC. The full variable domain, completed using reference TRBV7-9 and TRBJ2-1, is DTGVSQNPRHKITKRGQNVTFRCDPISEHNRLYWYRQTLGQGPEFLTYFQNEAQLEKSRLLSDRFSAERPKGSFSTLEIQRTEQGDSAMYLCASSLGGTESNEQFFGPGTRLTVL.

This clone has only a few counts. The CDR3 DNA is TGCGCCAGCAGTTATCAACCGGGACAGGGTATCTACGAGCAGTACTTC. Protein sequence: CASSYQPGQGIYEQYF. The rearrangement links TRBV5-1 to TRBJ2-7; TRBD1 aligns across 9 bases. The germline V gene has CDR1 SGHRS and CDR2 YFSETQ. The CDR3 has 16 amino acids. After removal of 5 bases from V and 3 bases from J, the junction contained 12 bases not matched to a gene.

This chain joins TRBV7-2 and TRBJ2-1, with D hard to call. V lost 2 bases and J 8 bases, leaving 4 bases between the germline ends. The CDR3 extends over 11 amino acids. Germline assignment: CDR1 SGHTA and CDR2 FQGNSA. As DNA, the CDR3 is TGTGCCAGCAGCTTATTATATGAGCAGTTCTTC. Protein sequence: CASSLLYEQFF. The whole variable domain, remainder taken from reference TRBV7-2 and TRBJ2-1, is GAGVSQSPSNKVTEKGKDVELRCDPISGHTALYWYRQSLGQGLEFLIYFQGNSAPDKSGLPSDRFSAERTGGSVSTLTIQRTQQEDSAVYLCASSLLYEQFFGPGTRLTVL.

The rearrangement uses TRBV18 and TRBJ1-5, with D unresolved. The CDR3 loop spans 13 amino acids. Trimming cost V 8 bases and J 5 bases, with 13 bases left between them. The germline V gene has CDR1 KGHSH and CDR2 LQKENI. CDR3 DNA sequence: TGTGCCAGCCAAATAGAGCGGGATCAGCCCCAGCATTTT. Protein product: CASQIERDQPQHF.

This chain joins TRBV18 and TRBJ2-2; 12 bases match TRBD2. V lost 4 bases to trimming and J lost 0 bases; unmatched junction nucleotides: 6. The CDR3 runs 18 residues. Germline CDR1 is KGHSH and CDR2 is LQKENI. This chain's CDR3 is CASSRTLAGGSNTGELFF. CDR3 coding DNA: TGTGCCAGCTCACGAACACTAGCGGGGGGTTCGAACACCGGGGAGCTGTTTTTT.

This sequence joins TRBV19 and TRBJ2-3; 7 positions match TRBD2. The CDR3 consists of 16 residues. V gave up 6 bases and J gave up 5 bases; unmatched junction bases: 14. CDR1 is LNHDA, CDR2 SQIVND, per germline (reference sequence). CDR3 nucleotide sequence: TGTGCCAGTAGCCGGTCTCTAGCGGAGGCCGGAGATACGCAGTATTTT. Translation: CASSRSLAEAGDTQYF.

The V call is TRBV21-1, the J call TRBJ2-7; the D call of TRBD2 is as the table states it, not checked on the DNA. TRBV21-1 is a pseudogene segment. This CDR3 spans 16 amino acids. CDR3 protein: CASSKGIQRGPYEQYF. Written as DNA, the CDR3 is TGTGCCAGCAGCAAAGGTATCCAGCGGGGGCCCTACGAGCAGTACTTC.

The chain recombines TRBV6-1 with TRBJ1-2; D is perhaps TRBD1 (6 bases). The V end was cut by 2 bases, the J end by 8 bases, with 18 bases between. Germline-derived CDR1 and CDR2 are MNHNS and SASEGT. The CDR3 has 15 residues. CDR3 sequence: CASSEPWDIWRGYTF. CDR3 coding DNA: TGTGCCAGCAGTGAACCTTGGGACATCTGGCGGGGCTACACCTTC.

The chain employs TRBV4-1 and TRBJ2-5; 10 nucleotides line up with TRBD1. CDR3 length: 17 amino acids. J was trimmed by 3 bases and V by 4 bases; bases with no gene match: 11. Germline V gives CDR1 MGHRA, CDR2 YSYEKL. CDR3 nucleotide sequence: TGCGCCAGCAGCCCCGACTTTCCGGGACAGGGGAAAGAGACCCAGTACTTC. Translated: CASSPDFPGQGKETQYF.

The gene calls are TRBV27 and TRBJ1-4; D ambiguous. The CDR3 runs to 14 residues. In germline, CDR1 is MNHEY, CDR2 SMNVEV (reference sequence). V dropped 1 base and J dropped 8 bases, with 11 bases sitting between them. CDR3 sequence (DNA): TGTGCCAGCAGTTTATACGGCAGCGGGGAAAAACTGTTTTTT. Translation: CASSLYGSGEKLFF.

The rearrangement joins TRBV5-1 to TRBJ2-7, with TRBD1 matching over 7 bases. Trimming at V came to 2 bases and at J to 3 bases, leaving 11 bases not matched to a gene. Germline CDR1 reads SGHRS; CDR2 reads YFSETQ. The CDR3 covers 16 residues. The chain's CDR3 is CASSFPPGGHVYEQYF. In DNA form, the CDR3 reads TGCGCCAGCAGCTTCCCGCCAGGGGGACACGTCTACGAGCAGTACTTC.

This chain connects TRBV7-9 to TRBJ2-7; 9 nucleotides match TRBD2. CDR1 and CDR2 from the germline V gene are SEHNR and FQNEAQ (reference sequence). V lost 4 bases to trimming and J lost 6 bases; unmatched junction nucleotides: 10. The CDR3 totals 15 residues. The CDR3, as DNA: TGTGCCAGCAGCTCCCCCCTAGCGGGAAATTTCGAGCAGTACTTC. This gives the protein CASSSPLAGNFEQYF.

The chain combines TRBV4-1 with TRBJ2-7, with 12 nucleotides matching TRBD2. Trimming removed 0 bases from V and 4 bases from J; junction bases left unmatched: 13. The germline V gene encodes CDR1 MGHRA and CDR2 YSYEKL. The CDR3 length is 19 residues. Here the CDR3 DNA reads TGCGCCAGCAGCCAAGATCTCCCTAGACGACTAGCGGGAGTTTACGAGCAGTACTTC. Protein: CASSQDLPRRLAGVYEQYF.

In nucleotides, the CDR3 is TGTGCCAGCAGTGTTCCTAGCGGCGGTGAGCAGTTCTTC. Translating it yields CASSVPSGGEQFF. The chain is built from TRBV6-4 and TRBJ2-1; the match to TRBD2 covers 7 bases. The V gene end was trimmed by 4 bases and the J gene end by 9 bases; junction bases not matched to a gene: 6. From germline, CDR1 is MRHNA and CDR2 SNTAGT. The CDR3 runs 13 residues.

This clone was detected once. V and J are TRBV7-2 and TRBJ1-2; possibly TRBD1 for D (5 bases). The CDR3 has 16 residues. Germline V lookup: CDR1 SGHTA, CDR2 FQGNSA. V gave up 5 bases and J gave up 5 bases, with 21 bases separating them. CDR3 coding DNA: TGTGCCAGCAGCCTGACTGCAGGGAGGTCTGAATATGGCTACACCTTC. It translates to CASSLTAGRSEYGYTF.

A single count supports this clone. The rearrangement joins TRBV18 to TRBJ2-1, with 7 bases fitting TRBD2. From germline, CDR1 is KGHSH and CDR2 LQKENI. V lost 2 bases, J lost 0 bases, and 1 base stayed unmatched. CDR3 length: 15 amino acids. The CDR3 reads CASSPGGSSYNEQFF. The CDR3 region has the DNA TGTGCCAGCTCACCAGGCGGGAGCTCCTACAATGAGCAGTTCTTC. Full variable domain (remainder filled in from reference TRBV18 and TRBJ2-1): NAGVMQNPRHLVRRRGQEARLRCSPMKGHSHVYWYRQLPEEGLKFMVYLQKENIIDESGMPKERFSAEFPKEGPSILRIQQVVRGDSAAYFCASSPGGSSYNEQFFGPGTRLTVL.

This clone has just one count. This chain connects TRBV6-5 to TRBJ1-5; D is possibly TRBD1 (6 bases). CDR1 is MNHEY, CDR2 SVGAGI, per germline. V lost 8 bases, J lost 4 bases, and 12 bases lay in between. CDR3 size: 13 residues. The CDR3 coding sequence is TGTGCCAGCGGGGGCGGAACGAATCAGCCCCAGCATTTT. Translating gives CASGGGTNQPQHF.